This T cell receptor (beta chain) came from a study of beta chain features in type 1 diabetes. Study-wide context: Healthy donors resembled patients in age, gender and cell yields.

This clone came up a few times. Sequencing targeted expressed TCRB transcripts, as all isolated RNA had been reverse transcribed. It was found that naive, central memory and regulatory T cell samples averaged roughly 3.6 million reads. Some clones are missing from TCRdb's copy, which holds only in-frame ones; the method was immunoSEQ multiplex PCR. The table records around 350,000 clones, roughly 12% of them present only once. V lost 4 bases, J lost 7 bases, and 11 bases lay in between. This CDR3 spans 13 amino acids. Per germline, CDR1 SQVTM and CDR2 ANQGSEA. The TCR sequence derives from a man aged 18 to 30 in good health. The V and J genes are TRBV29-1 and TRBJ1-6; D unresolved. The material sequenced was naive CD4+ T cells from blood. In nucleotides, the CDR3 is TGCAGCGTTGTAGAGGGCCCAAATTCACCCCTCCACTTT. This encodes CSVVEGPNSPLHF.